Listed here are 8 T cell receptor beta chains from one sample, sequenced in a study of cytomegalovirus exposure and HLA in healthy donors. PCR involved 60 Vbeta and 13 Jbeta primers. Sequenced by immunoSEQ multiplex PCR; TCRdb stores in-frame clones only, minus some. Among about 170,000 clones listed, roughly 85% were seen once. Sequencing was done on a sample of PBMCs. All receptors come from a man in his thirties or forties in good health and CMV-seropositive.

This chain connects TRBV5-1 to TRBJ1-4; 10 bases are a match to TRBD1. Germline V CDR1 and CDR2: SGHRS, YFSETQ. The CDR3 has 18 residues. Losses at the gene ends were 2 bases for V and 0 bases for J; bases not matched to a gene: 7. Written as DNA, the CDR3 is TGCGCCAGCAGCTTAGGTCGGGACAGGGGAACAACTAATGAAAAACTGTTTTTT. It specifies CASSLGRDRGTTNEKLFF.

V usage is TRBV19 and J usage is TRBJ1-4, with D unresolved. The V end lost 5 bases, the J end lost 7 bases, and 23 bases lay between the germline ends. Germline V gives CDR1 LNHDA, CDR2 SQIVND (reference sequence). There are 17 residues in the CDR3. The CDR3 reads CASSLTRVLRGSEKLFF. CDR3 bases: TGTGCCAGTAGTTTGACGCGGGTCCTTCGGGGAAGTGAAAAACTGTTTTTT.

CDR3 nucleotide sequence: TGTGCCAGCAGCTTAGCCCTCGATACGCAGTATTTT. As protein: CASSLALDTQYF. The chain has TRBV7-2 and TRBJ2-3; D is uncertain. Trimming took off 0 bases at V and 6 bases at J, with 4 bases between the two ends. The CDR3 sequence is 12 residues long. CDR1 is SGHTA, CDR2 FQGNSA, per germline.

V is TRBV11-2 and J is TRBJ2-2; 14 bases fit TRBD2. The CDR3 spans 19 residues. Germline lookup yields CDR1 SGHAT and CDR2 FQNNGV. V lost 2 bases and J lost 6; bases outside the gene matches: 11. As DNA, the CDR3 is TGTGCCAGCAGCTTAAAGGGACTAGCGGGAGTGGTACGTCCCGGGGAGCTGTTTTTT. Translating it yields CASSLKGLAGVVRPGELFF. Full variable domain (rest looked up from reference TRBV11-2 and TRBJ2-2): EAGVAQSPRYKIIEKRQSVAFWCNPISGHATLYWYQQILGQGPKLLIQFQNNGVVDDSQLPKDRFSAERLKGVDSTLKIQPAKLEDSAVYLCASSLKGLAGVVRPGELFFGEGSRLTVL.

The chain is built from TRBV21-1 and TRBJ1-4; the table's TRBD1 call for D was not verified on the DNA. TRBV21-1 is marked as a pseudogene. The CDR3 has 18 amino acids. As DNA, the CDR3 is TGTGCCAGCAGCATCGGAGAGACAGGCACTACAACTAATGAAAAACTGTTTTTT. As protein: CASSIGETGTTTNEKLFF.

This chain connects TRBV11-2 to TRBJ2-7; D is perhaps TRBD1 (5 bases). Germline V gene sequence: CDR1 SGHAT, CDR2 FQNNGV. V lost 7 bases to trimming and J lost 4 bases, with 20 bases between them. The CDR3 covers 15 residues. The CDR3 spells CASTTTRLGLYEQYF. In DNA form, the CDR3 reads TGTGCCAGCACCACGACACGGTTGGGGCTTTACGAGCAGTACTTC.

The gene calls are TRBV6-1 and TRBJ2-5, with 7 bases aligning to TRBD1. The V segment lost 4 bases and the J segment 3 bases; nucleotides outside the gene matches: 5. This CDR3 comprises 14 residues. In germline, CDR1 is MNHNS, CDR2 SASEGT. The CDR3 sequence is CASSVGTEEETQYF. The CDR3 DNA reads TGTGCCAGCAGTGTCGGGACAGAGGAAGAGACCCAGTACTTC.

The rearrangement uses TRBV19 and TRBJ2-3; TRBD1 aligns across 12 bases. Germline CDR1 reads LNHDA; CDR2 reads SQIVND (reference sequence). J gave up 4 bases and V 5 bases, and 13 bases lay outside the gene matches. CDR3 length: 18 amino acids. The CDR3 DNA follows: TGTGCCAGTAGTCTGGGTTTTGGGACAGGGGGCAACTCAGATACGCAGTATTTT. Protein product: CASSLGFGTGGNSDTQYF.